One and the same sample provided the 22 T cell receptor beta chains below, sequenced in a study of T-cell reconstitution after alpha-beta-depleted transplantation in children. The authors prepared the TCRbeta library with unique molecular identifiers. MiXCR, run by TCRdb on the PCR reads, gives a single entry per CDR3 protein. The sample contains about 540,000 distinct CDR3 sequences, around 27% of which appear only once. The sequencing here drew on PBMCs, taken before TCRalphabeta/CD19-depleted stem cell transplant. The source is a boy under two years old with Wiskott-Aldrich syndrome, due to receive a stem cell transplant.

The V gene is TRBV5-1, the J gene TRBJ2-2; D is possibly TRBD2 (5 bases). The CDR3 contains 15 residues. Germline CDR1 is SGHRS and CDR2 is YFSETQ. Trimming took 0 bases from V and 3 from J, leaving 9 bases between them. CDR3 protein: CASSLATADTGELFF. CDR3 DNA: TGCGCCAGCAGCTTGGCAACAGCGGACACCGGGGAGCTGTTTTTT.

The CDR3 nucleotides are TGTGCCAGCAGTTTGGTTAGCCTTTCTCAAGAGACCCAGTACTTC. As protein: CASSLVSLSQETQYF. The chain couples TRBV12-3 or TRBV12-4 to TRBJ2-5, with unresolved D. The CDR3 is 15 amino acids. V dropped 3 bases and J dropped 2 bases, with 13 bases sitting between them.

This clonotype came up many times. The rearrangement links TRBV3-1 to TRBJ2-7; D remains ambiguous. Germline CDR1 reads LGHDT; CDR2 reads YNNKEL (reference sequence). The CDR3 totals 12 residues. V was trimmed by 1 base and J by 0 bases, leaving 1 base between them. The CDR3 nucleotides read TGTGCCAGCAGCCAAGTCTCCTACGAGCAGTACTTC. Translated: CASSQVSYEQYF.

The chain employs TRBV10-3 and TRBJ2-3; 10 bases are shared with TRBD2. J was trimmed by 4 bases and V by 4 bases; bases with no gene match: 2. CDR1 and CDR2 from the germline V gene are ENHRY and SYGVKD. This CDR3 contains 14 residues. The CDR3: CAISVGTSADTQYF. CDR3 sequence (DNA): TGTGCCATCAGTGTGGGGACTAGCGCAGATACGCAGTATTTT.

The CDR3 is CATSDLGGTNTGELFF. DNA of the CDR3: TGTGCCACCAGTGATTTAGGGGGGACGAACACCGGGGAGCTGTTTTTT. The chain couples TRBV24-1 to TRBJ2-2; D tentatively reads TRBD1 or TRBD2 (6 bases each). Trimming removed 1 base at V and 0 bases at J, with 8 bases between. The CDR3 extends over 16 amino acids. Germline V lookup: CDR1 KGHDR, CDR2 SFDVKD.

J is TRBJ2-5 and V is TRBV28; 13 bases are a match to TRBD2. The CDR3 is 17 amino acids. Germline V gene sequence: CDR1 MDHEN, CDR2 SYDVKM. The junction had 11 bases not matched to a gene; V was cut back by 5 bases and J by 5 bases. For the CDR3, the DNA is TGTGCCAGCAGTCCACTAGCGGGAGGGCCAATGGGGGAGACCCAGTACTTC. This gives the protein CASSPLAGGPMGETQYF.

The chain couples TRBV5-1 to TRBJ2-1; 9 bases are shared with TRBD1. The CDR3 covers 15 residues. The germline V gene has CDR1 SGHRS and CDR2 YFSETQ. V was clipped by 4 bases and J by 7 bases; unmatched bases: 9. CDR3 loop: CASSPGTGWLNEQFF. CDR3 coding DNA: TGCGCCAGCAGCCCCGGGACAGGGTGGCTGAATGAGCAGTTCTTC.

The J gene is TRBJ2-7, the V gene TRBV15; 7 nucleotides match TRBD1. J was trimmed by 3 bases and V by 4 bases; bases with no gene match: 6. The CDR3 sequence is 14 residues long. The V gene's germline CDR1 is LNHNV and CDR2 YYDKDF (reference sequence). The CDR3 DNA sequence: TGTGCCACCAGCATTATGGGACAGCACTACGAGCAGTACTTC. It codes for CATSIMGQHYEQYF.

V and J are TRBV12-3 or TRBV12-4 and TRBJ2-3, with 7 positions matching TRBD1. The CDR3 has 14 residues. V gave up 5 bases and J gave up 4 bases; unmatched junction bases: 6. The CDR3 DNA follows: TGTGCCAGCAGTACCCGAGGGACAGCAGATACGCAGTATTTT. The encoded protein is CASSTRGTADTQYF.

A word on this clonotype: Relative to the germline gene, one junction end is altered; a read error may explain this. This chain joins TRBV10-2 and TRBJ1-6; D is undetermined. The CDR3 runs to 16 residues. Germline lookup yields CDR1 WSHSY and CDR2 SAAADI. CDR3 residues: CASSEPSSSYNSPLHF. For the CDR3, the DNA is TGCGCCAGCAGTGAGCCGTCGAGCTCCTATAATTCCCCCCTCCACTTT.

The chain links TRBV5-6 to TRBJ2-2; 10 bases match TRBD1. Germline V gene data show CDR1 as SGHDT and CDR2 as YYEEEE. Trimming took 4 bases from V and 5 from J; bases not matched to a gene: 5. The CDR3 sequence is 15 residues long. CDR3 sequence (DNA): TGTGCCAGCAGCCGTCGGGGACAGGGGACCGGGGAGCTGTTTTTT. This translates into CASSRRGQGTGELFF.

V usage is TRBV5-1 and J usage is TRBJ2-7; TRBD1 might be the D (5 bases). Deletions cut 0 bases from V and 2 bases from J, with 12 bases between. Germline lookup yields CDR1 SGHRS and CDR2 YFSETQ. This CDR3 region has 15 residues. DNA of the CDR3: TGCGCCAGCAGCTTGGAGGGGCACGTAACCTACGAGCAGTACTTC. Residues: CASSLEGHVTYEQYF.

This clonotype came up a few times. This sequence joins TRBV20-1 and TRBJ2-4; D perhaps matches TRBD2 (5 bases). Trimming cost V 3 bases and J 7 bases, with 13 bases left between them. The CDR3 covers 13 residues. The germline CDR1 and CDR2 sequences are DFQATT and SNEGSKA (reference sequence). This chain's CDR3 is CSARRVAWNIQYF. For the CDR3, the DNA is TGCAGTGCTAGGAGGGTAGCTTGGAACATTCAGTACTTC.

The rearrangement uses TRBV12-3 or TRBV12-4 and TRBJ1-1, with D unresolved. The CDR3 length is 13 residues. Deletions cut 7 bases from V and 10 bases from J, with 19 bases between. The CDR3, as DNA: TGTGCCAGCACCCAAAAGGGCGGCGGGCCAGCTTTCTTT. This translates into CASTQKGGGPAFF.

The genes are TRBV18 and TRBJ1-1, with D uncertain. CDR3 length equals 13 residues. Trimming took 4 bases from V and 6 from J, leaving 12 bases between them. From germline, CDR1 is KGHSH and CDR2 LQKENI. CDR3 in amino acids: CASSLGNLAEAFF. The CDR3 nucleotides read TGTGCCAGCTCACTGGGAAATTTAGCTGAAGCTTTCTTT.

This rearrangement joins TRBV20-1 to TRBJ1-6; TRBD1 might be the D (6 bases). Germline V gene sequence: CDR1 DFQATT, CDR2 SNEGSKA (reference sequence). There are 15 residues in the CDR3. V was shortened by 3 bases and J by 4 bases, with 13 bases between the two germline ends. The CDR3 DNA is TGCAGTGCTAGCAGTCTTGGACAGTATAATTCACCCCTCCACTTT. This sequence encodes CSASSLGQYNSPLHF.

The chain combines TRBV3-1 with TRBJ2-1; no definite D call. Germline V gene data show CDR1 as LGHDT and CDR2 as YNNKEL (reference sequence). The CDR3 is 13 residues long. The ends were cut back, 3 bases at V and 9 bases at J, with 12 bases in the middle. CDR3 loop: CASSHLVGAEQFF. The DNA of the CDR3 is TGTGCCAGCAGCCATTTAGTGGGTGCTGAGCAGTTCTTC.

The rearrangement links TRBV4-1 to TRBJ2-1, with TRBD2 matching 12 bases. The germline V gene encodes CDR1 MGHRA and CDR2 YSYEKL. Trimming at V came to 0 bases and at J to 10 bases, leaving 7 bases not matched to a gene. The CDR3 spans 16 residues. The CDR3 region is CASSQDPSGRVGEQFF. In DNA, the CDR3 is TGCGCCAGCAGCCAAGATCCTAGCGGGAGGGTGGGAGAGCAGTTCTTC.

V gene TRBV20-1 combines with J gene TRBJ2-3, with 7 bases aligning to TRBD2. The CDR3 is made up of 15 amino acids. Unmatched junction bases numbered 10, after V lost 5 bases and J lost 2 bases. Looked up from germline, CDR1 is DFQATT and CDR2 is SNEGSKA (reference sequence). CDR3 DNA: TGCAGTGCTGCTTTGGGGGGGGTTCTCACAGATACGCAGTATTTT. Its translation is CSAALGGVLTDTQYF.

This clonotype was picked up a small number of times. The chain has TRBV25-1 and TRBJ2-7; 7 positions agree with TRBD1. V lost 3 bases and J lost 7; bases outside the gene matches: 6. The V gene's germline CDR1 is MGHDK and CDR2 SYGVNS. The CDR3 runs 13 residues. This chain's CDR3 is CASSDRQGREQYF. CDR3 sequence (DNA): TGTGCCAGCAGTGACCGACAGGGTAGGGAGCAGTACTTC.

The V call is TRBV10-2, the J call TRBJ2-1; D may match TRBD1 or TRBD2 (7 bases each). There are 19 residues in the CDR3. The V gene's germline CDR1 is WSHSY and CDR2 SAAADI. Trimming removed 6 bases from V and 0 bases from J, with 24 bases in between. CDR3 in DNA: TGCGCCAGCAGGAGGGGGCTAGCGGAGAGAGGGGCCTCCTACAATGAGCAGTTCTTC. This translates into CASRRGLAERGASYNEQFF.

This clonotype was counted a few times. J is TRBJ1-5 and V is TRBV20-1; D is ambiguous. V was trimmed by 5 bases and J by 7 bases, leaving 6 bases between them. The CDR3 is 10 amino acids. Germline CDR1 is DFQATT and CDR2 is SNEGSKA (reference sequence). The CDR3 spells CSAGQQPQHF. The DNA for the CDR3 is TGCAGTGCTGGGCAGCAGCCCCAGCATTTT.